This T cell receptor (beta chain) is from a study of T cell responses to AZD1222 COVID-19 vaccine. Study observations and caveats: Spike-wide coverage was observed for vaccine-associated CD4 TCRs, with dominant responses at 160-218 and 743-854. Baseline serostatus was positive in only a handful of AZD1222 recipients. Donor demographics were predominantly white British with a female majority; clonal diversity may be underestimated.

CDR1 is SGHTA and CDR2 is FQGNSA in the germline V gene. The CDR3 spans 13 residues. V lost 3 bases and J lost 5; bases outside the gene matches: 1. In the case of this clone: Its antigen is still unknown.

Sequencing was performed with immunoSEQ multiplex PCR; in TCRdb, only in-frame clones are kept and a portion is missing. The table records about 140,000 clones, 70% to 90% of them present only once. The sequence came from an adult in good health. The V and J genes are TRBV7-2 and TRBJ1-2, with TRBD1 identical over 9 bases. The sample in question was peripheral blood, obtained on day 0 of AZD1222 vaccination. The CDR3 here is CASSLGQGYGYTF. The CDR3 coding sequence is TGTGCCAGCAGCTTGGGACAGGGTTATGGCTACACCTTC.